This entry lists 7 T cell receptor beta chains sequenced from one sample in a study of T cells in Graves' hyperthyroidism and ophthalmopathy. Amplification targeted TCR beta CDR3 regions from RNA transcripts. First-round RT-PCR of the TCR CDR3 relied on the HTBI primer set. Each CDR3 protein gets one entry after TCRdb re-called the multiplex PCR reads with MiXCR. The sample holds around 500,000 distinct CDR3 sequences, 14% seen once. The sequencing sample was made of blood. Every receptor here comes from a woman between 18 and 29 years old with Graves' hyperthyroidism.

This clonotype was seen a few times. This sequence joins TRBV28 and TRBJ2-3; the D gene is possibly TRBD1 (5 bases). Germline V gene lookup returns CDR1 MDHEN and CDR2 SYDVKM. This CDR3 spans 15 amino acids. Trimming pared 2 bases from V and 6 bases from J, leaving 15 bases between. The CDR3 here is CASSLPSMGLDTQYF. The CDR3 DNA reads as TGTGCCAGCAGTTTACCTAGTATGGGGCTTGATACGCAGTATTTT.

At least ten counts were recorded for this clonotype. V and J are TRBV6-1 and TRBJ1-1; D possibly corresponds to TRBD1 (5 bases). The CDR3 covers 13 residues. V was pared by 1 base and J by 11 bases, with 14 bases between. Germline V CDR1 and CDR2: MNHNS, SASEGT. The CDR3 loop reads CASSEEAGGTAFF. The CDR3 DNA reads as TGTGCCAGCAGTGAAGAAGCGGGGGGTACGGCTTTCTTT.

This clonotype appeared many times. This rearrangement joins TRBV24-1 to TRBJ2-7, with 7 bases matching TRBD1. Germline CDR1 reads KGHDR; CDR2 reads SFDVKD. The CDR3 extends over 16 amino acids. V shed 1 base and J 2 bases; nucleotides not matched to a gene: 7. CDR3 sequence: CATSDFSRGQAYEQYF. The DNA of the CDR3 is TGTGCCACCAGTGATTTTAGTCGAGGACAGGCCTACGAGCAGTACTTC.

The chain is built from TRBV19 and TRBJ1-1, with a possible D match to TRBD1 (5 bases). Germline loops: CDR1 LNHDA, CDR2 SQIVND (reference sequence). Trimming removed 7 bases from V and 1 base from J, with 10 bases in between. CDR3 length: 13 amino acids. The CDR3 nucleotides are TGTGCCAGTAAGGCAGGGCCGAACACTGAAGCTTTCTTT. It is translated as CASKAGPNTEAFF.

The sample holds many counts of this clonotype. CDR3 nucleotides: TGCGCCAGCAGTATCGGGACTAGCGTAGATACGCAGTATTTT. Its protein product is CASSIGTSVDTQYF. The rearrangement joins TRBV5-1 to TRBJ2-3, with TRBD2 matching 10 bases. The CDR3 consists of 14 residues. The trim removed 5 bases at V and 5 bases at J, leaving 5 bases unmatched. Germline CDR1 reads SGHRS; CDR2 reads YFSETQ.

The chain employs TRBV15 and TRBJ1-1; TRBD1 matches 11 bases. CDR3 length equals 16 residues. Germline V gene sequence: CDR1 LNHNV, CDR2 YYDKDF (reference sequence). V lost 3 bases, J lost 5 bases, and 8 bases stayed unmatched. DNA of the CDR3: TGTGCCACCAGCAGGGGGACAGGGGGAATGGTTACTGAAGCTTTCTTT. As protein: CATSRGTGGMVTEAFF.

This chain joins TRBV11-2 and TRBJ2-1; D remains unclear. The CDR3 totals 15 residues. Germline CDR1 and CDR2: SGHAT and FQNNGV. Trimming left V 2 bases short and J 4 bases short, with 12 bases between. The CDR3, as DNA: TGTGCCAGCAGCTTATATACGAACCCTTACAATGAGCAGTTCTTC. Translating gives CASSLYTNPYNEQFF.